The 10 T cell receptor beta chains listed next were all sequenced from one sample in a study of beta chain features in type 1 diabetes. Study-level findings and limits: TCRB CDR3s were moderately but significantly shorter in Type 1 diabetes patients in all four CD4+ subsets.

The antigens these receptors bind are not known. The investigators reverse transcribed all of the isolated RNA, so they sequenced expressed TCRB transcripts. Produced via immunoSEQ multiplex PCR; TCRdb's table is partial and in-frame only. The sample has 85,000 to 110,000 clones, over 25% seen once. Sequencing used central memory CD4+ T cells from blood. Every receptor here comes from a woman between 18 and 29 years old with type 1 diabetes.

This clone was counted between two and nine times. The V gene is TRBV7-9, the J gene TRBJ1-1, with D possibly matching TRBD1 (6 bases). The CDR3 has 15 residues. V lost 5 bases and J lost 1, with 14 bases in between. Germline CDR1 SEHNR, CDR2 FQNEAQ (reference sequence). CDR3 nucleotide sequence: TGTGCCAGCAGCCCATACAGGGCGGAGAACACTGAAGCTTTCTTT. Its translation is CASSPYRAENTEAFF.

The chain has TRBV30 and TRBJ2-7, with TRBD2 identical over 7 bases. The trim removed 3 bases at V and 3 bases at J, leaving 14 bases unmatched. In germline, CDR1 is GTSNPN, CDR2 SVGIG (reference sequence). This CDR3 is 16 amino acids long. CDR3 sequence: CAWSELGRTDYYEQYF. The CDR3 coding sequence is TGTGCCTGGAGCGAACTCGGGAGGACCGATTACTACGAGCAGTACTTC.

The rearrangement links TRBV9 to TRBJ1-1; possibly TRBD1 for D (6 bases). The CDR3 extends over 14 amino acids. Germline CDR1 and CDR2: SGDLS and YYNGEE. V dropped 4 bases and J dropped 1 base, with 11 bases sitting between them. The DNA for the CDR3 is TGTGCCAGCAGCCTTGAAGGGGGGAACACTGAAGCTTTCTTT. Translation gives CASSLEGGNTEAFF.

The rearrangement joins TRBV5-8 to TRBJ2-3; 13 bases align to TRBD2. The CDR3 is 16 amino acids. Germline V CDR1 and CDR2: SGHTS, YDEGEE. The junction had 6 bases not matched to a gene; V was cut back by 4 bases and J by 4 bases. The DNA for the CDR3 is TGTGCCAGCAGCCCTGGACTAGCGGGAGCAGCAGATACGCAGTATTTT. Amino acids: CASSPGLAGAADTQYF.

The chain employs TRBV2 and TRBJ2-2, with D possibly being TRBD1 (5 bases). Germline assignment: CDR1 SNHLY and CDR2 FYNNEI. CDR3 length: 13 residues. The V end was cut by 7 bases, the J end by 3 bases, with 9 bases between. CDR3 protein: CASNDRDTGELFF. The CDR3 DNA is TGTGCCAGCAACGACAGAGACACCGGGGAGCTGTTTTTT.

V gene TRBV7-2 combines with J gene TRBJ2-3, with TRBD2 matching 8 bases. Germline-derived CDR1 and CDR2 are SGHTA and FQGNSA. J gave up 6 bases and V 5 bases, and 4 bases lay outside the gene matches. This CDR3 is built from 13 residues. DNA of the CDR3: TGTGCCAGCAGCCCCTCGGGAGGGGATACGCAGTATTTT. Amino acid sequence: CASSPSGGDTQYF.

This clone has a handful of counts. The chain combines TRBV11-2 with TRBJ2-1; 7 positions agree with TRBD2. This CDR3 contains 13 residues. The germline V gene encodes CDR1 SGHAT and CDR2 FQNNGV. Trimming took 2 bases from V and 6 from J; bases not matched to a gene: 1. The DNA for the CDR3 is TGTGCCAGCAGCTTACTAGCGGCCAATGAGCAGTTCTTC. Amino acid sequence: CASSLLAANEQFF.

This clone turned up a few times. This CDR3 is CASSRTGYGGTEAFF. The CDR3 coding sequence is TGTGCCAGCAGCCGGACAGGGTATGGCGGCACTGAAGCTTTCTTT. This chain connects TRBV5-4 to TRBJ1-1, with 8 bases aligning to TRBD1. Germline-derived CDR1 and CDR2 are SGHNT and YYREEE (reference sequence). There are 15 residues in the CDR3. Unmatched junction bases numbered 9, after V lost 4 bases and J lost 4 bases.

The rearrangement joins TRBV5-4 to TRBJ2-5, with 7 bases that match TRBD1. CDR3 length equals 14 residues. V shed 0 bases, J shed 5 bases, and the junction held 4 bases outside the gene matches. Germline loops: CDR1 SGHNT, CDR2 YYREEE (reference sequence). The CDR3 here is CASSLEQGKETQYF. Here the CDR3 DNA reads TGTGCCAGCAGCTTGGAACAGGGGAAGGAGACCCAGTACTTC.

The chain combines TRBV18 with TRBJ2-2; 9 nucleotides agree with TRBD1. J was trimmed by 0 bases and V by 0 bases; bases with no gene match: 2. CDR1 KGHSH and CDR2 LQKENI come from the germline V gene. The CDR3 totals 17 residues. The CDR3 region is CASSPPRQGANTGELFF. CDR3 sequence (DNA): TGTGCCAGCTCACCACCGAGACAGGGGGCGAACACCGGGGAGCTGTTTTTT.